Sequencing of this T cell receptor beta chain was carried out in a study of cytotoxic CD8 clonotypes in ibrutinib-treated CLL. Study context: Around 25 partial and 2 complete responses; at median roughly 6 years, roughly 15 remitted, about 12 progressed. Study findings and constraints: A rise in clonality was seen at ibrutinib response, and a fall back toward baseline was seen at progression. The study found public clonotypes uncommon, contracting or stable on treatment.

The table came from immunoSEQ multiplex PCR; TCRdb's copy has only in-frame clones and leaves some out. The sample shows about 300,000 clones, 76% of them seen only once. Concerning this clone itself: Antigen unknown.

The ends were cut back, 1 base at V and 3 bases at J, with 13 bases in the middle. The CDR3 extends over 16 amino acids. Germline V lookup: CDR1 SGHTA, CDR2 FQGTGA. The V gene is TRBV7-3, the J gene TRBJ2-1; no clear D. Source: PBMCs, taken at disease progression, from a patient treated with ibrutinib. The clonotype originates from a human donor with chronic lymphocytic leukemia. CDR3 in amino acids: CASSLRGGGYYNEQFF. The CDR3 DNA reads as TGTGCCAGCAGCTTAAGAGGCGGCGGATACTACAATGAGCAGTTCTTC. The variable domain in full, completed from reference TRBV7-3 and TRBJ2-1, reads GAGVSQTPSNKVTEKGKYVELRCDPISGHTALYWYRQSLGQGPEFLIYFQGTGAADDSGLPNDRFFAVRPEGSVSTLKIQRTERGDSAVYLCASSLRGGGYYNEQFFGPGTRLTVL.